The 8 T cell receptor beta chains given below trace back to one sample, sequenced in a study of blood T cell repertoires in COVID-19. Using immunoSEQ multiplex PCR, the repertoire was profiled, and TCRdb retains in-frame clones only, with some absent. The profile shows under 30,000 clones, around 90% of them singletons. The sample consisted of peripheral blood. These receptors originate from a human donor in a cohort sampled during active COVID-19. The donor label of this sample is uncertain.

The chain is built from TRBV5-1 and TRBJ1-3; 8 bases line up with TRBD1. CDR1 is SGHRS, CDR2 YFSETQ, per germline. V gave up 0 bases and J gave up 3 bases; unmatched junction bases: 5. The CDR3 runs 16 residues. As DNA, the CDR3 is TGCGCCAGCAGCTTGGGACAGGGGCGCTATGGAAACACCATATATTTT. It specifies CASSLGQGRYGNTIYF.

The rearrangement uses TRBV10-2 and TRBJ2-5; 15 nucleotides match TRBD2. V lost 7 bases to trimming and J lost 1 base; unmatched junction nucleotides: 4. Germline lookup yields CDR1 WSHSY and CDR2 SAAADI. This CDR3 is built from 16 residues. The CDR3 region has the DNA TGCGCCAGCACGGGACTAGCGGGAGGCGTCCAAGAGACCCAGTACTTC. Amino acid sequence: CASTGLAGGVQETQYF.

The chain uses TRBV28 and TRBJ1-2; the D gene is possibly TRBD1 (5 bases). V lost 5 bases, J lost 3 bases, and 16 bases lay in between. CDR3 length: 15 residues. Germline lookup yields CDR1 MDHEN and CDR2 SYDVKM. The CDR3: CASSPSGAFYYGYTF. In DNA form, the CDR3 reads TGTGCCAGCAGTCCCAGTGGGGCCTTTTACTATGGCTACACCTTC.

V is TRBV30 and J is TRBJ1-1, with D possibly TRBD1 on 6 matching bases. Germline CDR1 reads GTSNPN; CDR2 reads SVGIG (reference sequence). V gave up 0 bases and J gave up 4 bases, with 9 bases separating them. The CDR3 is 13 residues long. The CDR3 loop reads CAWSVLGGTEAFF. The DNA of the CDR3 is TGTGCCTGGAGTGTACTAGGGGGCACTGAAGCTTTCTTT.

This chain links TRBV5-1 with TRBJ2-5, with D possibly matching TRBD1 (5 bases). CDR3 size: 16 residues. Trimming removed 6 bases at V and 4 bases at J, with 22 bases between. Germline CDR1 SGHRS, CDR2 YFSETQ. The CDR3 DNA reads TGCGCCAGCAAGACTCGGCCAGCGACAGCGTTAGAGACCCAGTACTTC. It translates to CASKTRPATALETQYF.

J is TRBJ1-3 and V is TRBV5-6; 9 nucleotides line up with TRBD1. The V gene end was trimmed by 0 bases and the J gene end by 0 bases; junction bases not matched to a gene: 7. CDR1 is SGHDT and CDR2 is YYEEEE in the germline V gene. The CDR3 extends over 18 amino acids. The CDR3 loop is CASSLAGQGSSSGNTIYF. The CDR3 nucleotides are TGTGCCAGCAGCTTGGCGGGACAGGGAAGTAGCTCTGGAAACACCATATATTTT.

The rearrangement uses TRBV4-1 and TRBJ2-3; TRBD2 agrees at 9 bases. J gave up 1 base and V 2 bases, and 4 bases lay outside the gene matches. Germline loops: CDR1 MGHRA, CDR2 YSYEKL. There are 16 residues in the CDR3. The CDR3 spells CASSQRRLAGTDTQYF. CDR3 coding DNA: TGCGCCAGCAGCCAAAGGCGACTAGCGGGCACAGATACGCAGTATTTT.

CDR3 sequence (DNA): TGTGCCACCAGTGATGACGGACAGTTCGGGAGGACCGGGGAGCTGTTTTTT. Residues: CATSDDGQFGRTGELFF. V and J are TRBV24-1 and TRBJ2-2; tentatively, D is TRBD2 (7 bases). Trimming pared 3 bases from V and 5 bases from J, leaving 18 bases between. The CDR3 spans 17 residues. Germline loops: CDR1 KGHDR, CDR2 SFDVKD.